One T cell receptor beta chain is described in this entry. The sample comes from a study of blood T cell repertoires in COVID-19. About the research overall: PBMCs, B-cell-depleted T cells, or T cells were the source of the cDNA or gDNA that made up the material.

In the source study's methods: Reference gene primer amplification gave estimated nucleated cell counts. Clones were read by immunoSEQ multiplex PCR, and TCRdb kept only the in-frame ones, dropping some. That table furnishes V, J and clone size, whereas the DNA furnished D and trimming. The data hold 300,000 to 450,000 clones, with 70% to 85% observed a single time. The ends were cut back, 0 bases at V and 10 bases at J, with 12 bases in the middle. The CDR3 consists of 13 residues. CDR1 is LGHDT and CDR2 is YNNKEL in the germline V gene (reference sequence). The TCR was taken from a human donor with acute or convalescent COVID-19. The donor label of this sample is uncertain. This rearrangement joins TRBV3-1 (or the pseudogene TRBV3-2) to TRBJ1-1; the D gene is possibly TRBD1 (6 bases). Sample: peripheral blood. As DNA, the CDR3 is TGTGCCAGCAGCCAAGAGACAGGATTGGTAGCTTTCTTT. As protein: CASSQETGLVAFF.